This T cell receptor (beta chain) was captured by sequencing in a study of blood T cells in healthy people across ages. PCR was performed a second time for about 7 to 11 cycles using a sample-barcoded 5' primer and a J-beta primer mix. From the 5' RACE reads, TCRdb called clonotypes with MiXCR, one entry per CDR3 protein. The data hold 1.5 million or so distinct CDR3 sequences, with approximately 39% observed a single time. The CDR3 is 15 residues long. The trim removed 1 base at V and 5 bases at J, leaving 7 bases unmatched. Germline V gene lookup returns CDR1 DFQATT and CDR2 SNEGSKA (reference sequence).

The material sequenced was blood. V usage is TRBV20-1 and J usage is TRBJ2-5, with 10 nucleotides matching TRBD2. The clonotype comes from a woman aged 18 to 35 in good health. The CDR3, as DNA: TGCAGTGCTAGAGTACCTAGCGGGAGTCTGGAGACCCAGTACTTC. Translating it yields CSARVPSGSLETQYF.